This T cell receptor (beta chain) is from a study of T cell changes during pregnancy in multiple sclerosis. Profiled with immunoSEQ multiplex PCR; TCRdb holds only in-frame clones, not every one. The sample lists more than 45,000 clones, 93% occurring once. V was clipped by 6 bases and J by 5 bases, with 13 bases between them. Per the germline V gene, CDR1 is LNHDA and CDR2 is SQIVND (reference sequence). CDR3 size: 14 residues. The V call is TRBV19, the J call TRBJ1-4, with D maybe TRBD1 (6 bases). The source of this sequence is a female donor with multiple sclerosis, enrolled in a pregnancy study. The input for sequencing was CD8+ T cells from peripheral blood mononuclear cells, taken in the second trimester of pregnancy. CDR3 sequence: CASRSGQINEKLFF. The CDR3 DNA reads TGTGCCAGTAGATCCGGACAGATAAATGAAAAACTGTTTTTT.